The text below deals with one T cell receptor beta chain. The primer mix had 60 Vbeta and 13 Jbeta primers. Clones were read by immunoSEQ multiplex PCR, and TCRdb kept only the in-frame ones, dropping some. The table includes fewer than 75,000 clones, approximately 79% detected once. The sample comes from a study of cytomegalovirus exposure and HLA in healthy donors. At the level of the study: Caucasian-associated ancestry cluster membership applied to just over 80% of over 350 genotyped donors.

As for the donors, each was a healthy bone marrow donor. Trimming left V 0 bases short and J 7 bases short, with 16 bases between. The CDR3 spans 15 residues. The germline gives CDR1 SGHDT, CDR2 YYEEEE. The material sequenced was PBMCs. The rearrangement joins TRBV5-6 to TRBJ1-2, with D perhaps matching TRBD1 (5 bases). This clonotype was obtained from a woman in her 30s in good health and CMV-seronegative. CDR3 sequence (DNA): TGTGCCAGCAGCTTGGAGGCGCAGGGTTATAGTGGCTACACCTTC. It codes for CASSLEAQGYSGYTF.